The present entry profiles one TCR beta chain with its context. This CDR3 has 12 amino acids. Deletions cut 5 bases from V and 8 bases from J, with 10 bases between. The V gene's germline CDR1 is SGHNT and CDR2 YENEEA. This sample was taken from a study of blood T cell repertoires in COVID-19. Across the whole study: PBMCs, B-cell-depleted T cells, or T cells provided the cDNA or gDNA that made up the material.

Two negative PCRs, clearance, or symptom resolution characterized the recovered Cohort 3 donors. The assay was immunoSEQ multiplex PCR, and TCRdb's table has in-frame clones only and misses some. The profile shows 150,000 to 190,000 clones, around four fifths of them singletons. The sequencing sample was made of PBMCs or T cells enriched from blood (not recorded which). The gene calls are TRBV11-3 and TRBJ2-1; D might be TRBD2 (6 bases). The clonotype was recovered from a man aged 45 to 65 who had recovered from COVID-19. The CDR3 region has the DNA TGTGCCAGCAGCCCTGGCGGGGATGAGCAGTTCTTC. Translation gives CASSPGGDEQFF.